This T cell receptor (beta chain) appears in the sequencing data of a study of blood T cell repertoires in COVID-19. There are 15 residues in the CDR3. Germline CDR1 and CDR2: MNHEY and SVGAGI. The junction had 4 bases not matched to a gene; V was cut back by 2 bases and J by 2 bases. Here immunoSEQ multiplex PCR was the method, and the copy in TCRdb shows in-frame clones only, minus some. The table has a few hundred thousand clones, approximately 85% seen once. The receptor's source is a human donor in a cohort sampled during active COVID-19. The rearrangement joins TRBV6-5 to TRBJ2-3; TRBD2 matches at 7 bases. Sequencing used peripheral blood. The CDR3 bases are TGTGCCAGCAGTTACACGACTAGCTTCACAGATACGCAGTATTTT. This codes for CASSYTTSFTDTQYF.